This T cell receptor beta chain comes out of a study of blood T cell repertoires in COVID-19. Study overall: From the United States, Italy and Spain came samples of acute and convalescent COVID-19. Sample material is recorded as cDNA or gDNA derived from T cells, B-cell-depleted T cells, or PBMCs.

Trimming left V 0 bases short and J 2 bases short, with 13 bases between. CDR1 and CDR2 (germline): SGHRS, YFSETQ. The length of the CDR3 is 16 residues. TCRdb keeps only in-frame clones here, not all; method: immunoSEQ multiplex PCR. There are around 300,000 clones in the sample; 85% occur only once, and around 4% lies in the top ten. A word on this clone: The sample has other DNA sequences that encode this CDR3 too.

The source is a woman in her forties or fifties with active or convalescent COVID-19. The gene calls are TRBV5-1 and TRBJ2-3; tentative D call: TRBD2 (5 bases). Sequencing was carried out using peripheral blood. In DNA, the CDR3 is TGCGCCAGCAGCTTGGAGGCCCCGAGGGCCACAGATACGCAGTATTTT. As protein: CASSLEAPRATDTQYF.